These T cell receptor beta chains were read from a single sample in a study of T cells after posttransplantation cyclophosphamide. Sequenced by immunoSEQ multiplex PCR; TCRdb stores in-frame clones only, minus some. The sample yields 8,000 or so clones, without any singletons. Sequencing used PBMCs, obtained after allogeneic stem cell transplant with posttransplant cyclophosphamide. Receptors originate from a male patient aged 45-60 years who received an allogeneic stem cell transplant from an unrelated donor, was CMV-positive, and had acute GVHD only. Some T cells may be graft donor cells. The CDR3 runs from the conserved cysteine through the conserved F or W. A D gene is named only where the DNA matches it firmly. Clone size is given for some rows only: seen once, a few or many times, or a class if the clone is expanded.

size	D	V	J	DNA	CDR3
many	TRBD1	TRBV19	TRBJ2-7	TGTGCCAGTAGGACGACCGGGACAGCCTACGAGCAGTACTTC	CASRTTGTAYEQYF
many	NA	TRBV10-3	TRBJ1-2	TGTGCCATCGGACCGGAGACGGGGGGCTACACCTTC	CAIGPETGGYTF
many	NA	TRBV9	TRBJ2-3	TGTGCCAGCAGCTCGCCCCCTAAGGATACGCAGTATTTT	CASSSPPKDTQYF
many	NA	TRBV4-1	TRBJ1-5	TGCGCCAGCAGCGAACTCCTTGGTAGCAATCAGCCCCAGCATTTT	CASSELLGSNQPQHF
NA	NA	TRBV5-1	TRBJ2-1	TGCGCCAGCAGCTTGGTCTGGGGGGGGCCCGACAATGAGCAGTTCTTC	CASSLVWGGPDNEQFF
many	TRBD2	TRBV7-2	TRBJ2-7	TGTGCCAGCAGCTCTACCCGGGGACTAGCGGTCCGGGACGAGCAGTACTTC	CASSSTRGLAVRDEQYF
many	NA	TRBV6-6	TRBJ1-5	TGTGCCAGCAGTTACAGTCGGGAGCCCCAGCATTTT	CASSYSREPQHF
many	TRBD1	TRBV2	TRBJ1-2	TGTGCCAGCAGTGGGACAGGATCTAACTATGGCTACACCTTC	CASSGTGSNYGYTF
many	NA	TRBV6-1	TRBJ2-7	TGTGCCAGCAGTGAACCGCCAAATAACAGGGCCTACGAGCAGTACTTC	CASSEPPNNRAYEQYF
few	NA	TRBV2	TRBJ2-1	TGTGCCAGCAGTGGGCCATACGATGAGCAGTTCTTC	CASSGPYDEQFF
NA	TRBD2	TRBV7-2	TRBJ2-5	TGTGCCAGCAGTTCCCAGCGGGGGGGAGAGACCCAGTACTTC	CASSSQRGGETQYF
many	NA	TRBV9	TRBJ1-1	TGTGCCAGCAGCACCGACAGAGCCACTGAAGCTTTCTTT	CASSTDRATEAFF
few	TRBD2	TRBV19	TRBJ2-3	TGTGCCAGTAGCAAACTAGCGGGAGTTGGAGATACGCAGTATTTT	CASSKLAGVGDTQYF
medium-sized	TRBD2	TRBV28	TRBJ2-2	TGTGCCAGCAGCCGTACTAGCGCTAGCGGGGAGCTGTTTTTT	CASSRTSASGELFF
few	NA	TRBV7-8	TRBJ2-7	TGTGCCAGCAGCTTAGAGTATTACGAGCAGTACTTC	CASSLEYYEQYF
medium-sized	NA	TRBV19	TRBJ1-2	TGTGCCAGTAGTGCCTCGGACAGCTTTTATGGCTACACCTTC	CASSASDSFYGYTF
many	NA	TRBV28	TRBJ2-6	TGTGCCTCGTGCTCTGGGGCCAACGTCCTGACTTTC	CASCSGANVLTF